The 16 T cell receptor beta chains presented below share a single source sample, sequenced in a study of beta chain features in type 1 diabetes (dated 2018 in TCRdb). The protocol used for the library was the immunoSEQ multiplex PCR assay. The entire isolated RNA was reverse transcribed using the High Capacity cDNA Reverse Transcription Kit, and thus expressed TCRB transcripts were sequenced. The source is immuneACCESS, and TCRdb retained only in-frame sequences with V and J called. Part of the clones is not carried over; for the studies checked, unresolved V genes explain less than half of this, and the remainder is unexplained. The sample table contains tens of thousands of clones; only one count was recorded for approximately 70% of them. Of the sample, 2% to 2.5% is held by the ten largest clones. Sequencing was carried out using Tregs from blood. Reading the label with the study, this specimen's cell subset or site is: regulatory CD4+ T cells. Every receptor here comes from a woman aged 35 to 49 in good health.

The V call is TRBV6-5, the J call TRBJ2-4; perhaps TRBD1 as D (6 bases). Trimming shortened V by 0 bases and J by 5 bases, and 14 bases separated the two germline ends. Germline V lookup: CDR1 MNHEY, CDR2 SVGAGI. The CDR3 totals 16 residues. This CDR3 reads CASSYSGGASQNIQYF. Written as DNA, the CDR3 is TGTGCCAGCAGTTACTCTGGGGGCGCCTCCCAAAACATTCAGTACTTC.

J is TRBJ2-2 and V is TRBV7-2, with 12 bases fitting TRBD1. CDR1 and CDR2 from the germline V gene are SGHTA and FQGNSA. The CDR3 runs to 18 residues. The trim removed 0 bases at V and 2 bases at J, leaving 4 bases unmatched. The CDR3 DNA is TGTGCCAGCAGCTTAGCGGGACAGGGGGCGGGAAACACCGGGGAGCTGTTTTTT. This encodes CASSLAGQGAGNTGELFF.

In its sample, this clone was seen a few times. The chain recombines TRBV4-3 with TRBJ1-1; D is uncertain. The V and J ends lost 0 bases and 8 bases respectively, with 10 bases between them. The CDR3 consists of 13 residues. Germline lookup yields CDR1 LGHNA and CDR2 YSLEER. The CDR3 loop reads CASSQDTRAEAFF. The DNA for the CDR3 is TGCGCCAGCAGCCAAGATACGAGGGCCGAAGCTTTCTTT.

The chain has TRBV5-8 and TRBJ2-1, with D possibly TRBD2 on 5 matching bases. CDR3 length: 17 residues. Germline V gene lookup returns CDR1 SGHTS and CDR2 YDEGEE. V lost 0 bases and J 3 bases, leaving 16 bases between the germline ends. CDR3 sequence (DNA): TGTGCCAGCAGCTTGGGGTCTTCCTCGGGGAACTACAATGAGCAGTTCTTC. Translated, it gives CASSLGSSSGNYNEQFF.

V and J are TRBV4-1 and TRBJ2-7; possibly TRBD2 for D (7 bases). V was pared by 0 bases and J by 3 bases, with 15 bases between. The CDR3 runs to 16 residues. Germline assignment: CDR1 MGHRA and CDR2 YSYEKL. CDR3 sequence: CASSQDRGGSFYEQYF. The CDR3, as DNA: TGCGCCAGCAGCCAAGATAGGGGGGGCTCTTTCTACGAGCAGTACTTC.

The chain links TRBV29-1 to TRBJ2-3; 8 nucleotides match TRBD2. Per the germline V gene, CDR1 is SQVTM and CDR2 is ANQGSEA. V shed 4 bases and J 4 bases; nucleotides not matched to a gene: 7. This CDR3 is built from 14 residues. CDR3 DNA: TGCAGCGTTGCCCCCGGGGGGGTAGCAGATACGCAGTATTTT. It is translated as CSVAPGGVADTQYF.

A note on this clone: The identical CDR3 is also encoded by other nucleotide sequences in the sample. The chain links TRBV18 to TRBJ1-1; 11 bases align to TRBD1. The CDR3 length is 14 residues. The ends lost 3 bases at V and 4 bases at J; junction bases unmatched: 1. CDR1 KGHSH and CDR2 LQKENI come from the germline V gene. In DNA form, the CDR3 reads TGTGCCAGCTCACCGGACAGGGGGCGCACTGAAGCTTTCTTT. This sequence encodes CASSPDRGRTEAFF.

In its sample, this clone was seen once. The chain is built from TRBV5-1 and TRBJ2-3; a possible D gene is TRBD2 (6 bases). The CDR3 has 14 residues. CDR1 and CDR2 from the germline V gene are SGHRS and YFSETQ. Trimming took 0 bases from V and 9 from J, leaving 14 bases between them. The CDR3 sequence: CASSLEPGVSTQYF. The CDR3 nucleotides are TGCGCCAGCAGCTTGGAACCGGGGGTGAGCACGCAGTATTTT. The variable domain in full, with the rest retrieved from reference TRBV5-1 and TRBJ2-3, is KAGVTQTPRYLIKTRGQQVTLSCSPISGHRSVSWYQQTPGQGLQFLFEYFSETQRNKGNFPGRFSGRQFSNSRSEMNVSTLELGDSALYLCASSLEPGVSTQYFGPGTRLTVL.

V is TRBV5-4 and J is TRBJ2-3, with 10 bases lining up with TRBD1. CDR3 length equals 15 residues. With 3 bases clipped from V and 2 bases from J, the junction kept 3 bases outside the gene matches. Germline V gene lookup returns CDR1 SGHNT and CDR2 YYREEE (reference sequence). Here the CDR3 DNA reads TGTGCCAGCAGCTCGACAGGGGGCTACACAGATACGCAGTATTTT. Encoded protein: CASSSTGGYTDTQYF.

The chain links TRBV5-1 to TRBJ2-1, with 14 bases that match TRBD2. Trimming removed 4 bases from V and 7 bases from J; junction bases left unmatched: 4. The CDR3 runs 15 residues. CDR1 and CDR2 (germline): SGHRS, YFSETQ. The CDR3 DNA reads as TGCGCCAGCAGCGATCGACTAGCGGGGGGGAATGAGCAGTTCTTC. Its translation: CASSDRLAGGNEQFF.

The V gene is TRBV5-1, the J gene TRBJ2-4, with 8 bases fitting TRBD2. The CDR3 loop spans 20 amino acids. Germline V gives CDR1 SGHRS, CDR2 YFSETQ. The ends lost 0 bases at V and 1 base at J; junction bases unmatched: 15. The CDR3 region is CASSLALLAPRGGAKNIQYF. In nucleotides, the CDR3 is TGCGCCAGCAGCTTGGCACTACTAGCGCCCCGGGGGGGTGCCAAAAACATTCAGTACTTC.

The chain is built from TRBV5-8 and TRBJ1-2, with 9 bases aligning to TRBD1. Trimming removed 0 bases from V and 3 bases from J; junction bases left unmatched: 6. This CDR3 contains 16 residues. CDR1 and CDR2 from the germline V gene are SGHTS and YDEGEE. This CDR3 is CASSLEGWDRDYGYTF. The CDR3 bases are TGTGCCAGCAGCTTGGAGGGGTGGGACAGGGACTATGGCTACACCTTC.

The chain couples TRBV2 to TRBJ1-5; D is unclear. CDR3 length equals 15 residues. CDR1 SNHLY and CDR2 FYNNEI come from the germline V gene. Trimming cost V 6 bases and J 0 bases, with 12 bases left between them. CDR3 residues: CASSHQRYSNQPQHF. Written as DNA, the CDR3 is TGTGCCAGCAGCCATCAGAGGTATAGCAATCAGCCCCAGCATTTT. Variable domain in full (rest from reference TRBV2 and TRBJ1-5): EPEVTQTPSHQVTQMGQEVILRCVPISNHLYFYWYRQILGQKVEFLVSFYNNEISEKSEIFDDQFSVERPDGSNFTLKIRSTKLEDSAMYFCASSHQRYSNQPQHFGDGTRLSIL.

This clone turned up a few times. CDR3 DNA: TGTGCCAGCAGAGAGACCAACAGGGGTGGGGAGACCCAGTACTTC. This encodes CASRETNRGGETQYF. The rearrangement uses TRBV7-2 and TRBJ2-5, with 7 bases matching TRBD1. CDR1 SGHTA and CDR2 FQGNSA come from the germline V gene. V was pared by 6 bases and J by 5 bases, with 12 bases of the junction left unmatched. This CDR3 has 15 residues.

This chain links TRBV5-1 with TRBJ1-1; 8 bases are a match to TRBD1. CDR3 size: 15 residues. Germline CDR1 is SGHRS and CDR2 is YFSETQ. V was clipped by 4 bases and J by 1 base; unmatched bases: 6. The CDR3 here is CASSGTGTGNTEAFF. DNA for the CDR3: TGCGCCAGCAGCGGGACCGGGACAGGGAACACTGAAGCTTTCTTT.

This clone was seen only a few times. A read error may produce the germline difference seen at one junction end. The chain combines TRBV7-2 with TRBJ2-3, with 7 bases identical to TRBD1. This CDR3 region has 15 residues. Germline assignment: CDR1 SGHTA and CDR2 FQGNSA. As DNA, the CDR3 is TGTGCCAGCAACTTATGGACAGGCCGCACAGATACGCAGTATTTT. This codes for CASNLWTGRTDTQYF. Complete variable domain (other parts from reference TRBV7-2 and TRBJ2-3): GAGVSQSPSNKVTEKGKDVELRCDPISGHTALYWYRQSLGQGLEFLIYFQGNSAPDKSGLPSDRFSAERTGGSVSTLTIQRTQQEDSAVYLCASNLWTGRTDTQYFGPGTRLTVL.